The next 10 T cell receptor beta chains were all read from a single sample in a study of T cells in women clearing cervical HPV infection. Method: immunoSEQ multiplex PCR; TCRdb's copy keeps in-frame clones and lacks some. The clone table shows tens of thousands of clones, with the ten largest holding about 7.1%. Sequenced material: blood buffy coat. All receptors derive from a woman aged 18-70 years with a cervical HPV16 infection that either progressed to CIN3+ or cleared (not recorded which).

Here the CDR3 reads CASSPRGGPYEQYF. The CDR3 DNA, read in part, is TGCGCCAGCAGCCCGCGGGGGGGGCCCTACGAG. V and J are TRBV5-1 and TRBJ2-7, with 9 bases lining up with TRBD2. The DNA ends 3 residues before the CDR3 does, and the rest of the CDR3 is filled in from the germline J gene. The J segment lost 2 bases and the V segment lost 4 bases, leaving 4 bases of the junction unmatched. Germline V gives CDR1 SGHRS, CDR2 YFSETQ. CDR3 length equals 14 residues.

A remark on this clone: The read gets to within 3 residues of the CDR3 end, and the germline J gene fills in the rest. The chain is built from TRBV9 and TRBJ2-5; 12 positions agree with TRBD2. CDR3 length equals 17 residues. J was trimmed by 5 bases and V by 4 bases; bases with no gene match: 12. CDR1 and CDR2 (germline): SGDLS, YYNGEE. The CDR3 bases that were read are TGTGCCAGCAGCTCCGGGGGGGCTAGCGGGGGGGCGGAGACC. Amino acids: CASSSGGASGGAET. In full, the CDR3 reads CASSSGGASGGAETQYF.

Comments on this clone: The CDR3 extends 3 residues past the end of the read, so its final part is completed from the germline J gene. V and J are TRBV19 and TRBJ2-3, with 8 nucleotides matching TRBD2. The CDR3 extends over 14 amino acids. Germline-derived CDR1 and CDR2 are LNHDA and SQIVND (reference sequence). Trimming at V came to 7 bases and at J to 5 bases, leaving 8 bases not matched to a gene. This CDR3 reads CASTPAGALDTQYF. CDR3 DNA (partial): TGTGCCAGTACCCCAGCGGGGGCTTTAGATACG.

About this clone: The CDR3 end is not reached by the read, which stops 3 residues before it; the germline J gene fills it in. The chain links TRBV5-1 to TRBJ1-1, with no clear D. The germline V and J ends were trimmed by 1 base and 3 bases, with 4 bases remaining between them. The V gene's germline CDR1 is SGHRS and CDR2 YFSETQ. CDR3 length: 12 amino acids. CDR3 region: CASSLQDTEAFF. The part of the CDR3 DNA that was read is TGCGCCAGCAGCTTGCAGGACACTGAA.

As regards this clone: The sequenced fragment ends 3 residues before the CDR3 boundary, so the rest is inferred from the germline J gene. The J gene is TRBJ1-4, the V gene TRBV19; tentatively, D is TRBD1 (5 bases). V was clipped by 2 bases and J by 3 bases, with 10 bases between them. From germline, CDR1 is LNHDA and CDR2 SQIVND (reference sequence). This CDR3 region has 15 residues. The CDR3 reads CASSIRAGPNEKLFF. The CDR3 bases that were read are TGTGCCAGTAGTATAAGAGCGGGACCTAATGAAAAA.

Incomplete CDR3 DNA: TGCAGTGCTAGCGGGGATGGC. Its translation: CSASGDG. The whole CDR3 sequence reads CSASGDGYTF. The chain combines TRBV20-1 with TRBJ1-2, with no clear D. The DNA ends 3 residues before the CDR3 does, and the rest of the CDR3 is filled in from the germline J gene. The CDR3 consists of 10 residues. Germline V CDR1 and CDR2: DFQATT, SNEGSKA (reference sequence). Trimming stripped 3 bases from V and 6 bases from J, with 5 bases between.

CDR3 sequence reads: CASSAGQGARYEQFF. The part of the CDR3 DNA that was read is TGCGCCAGCAGCGCGGGACAGGGGGCGCGGTATGAG. V usage is TRBV10-1 and J usage is TRBJ2-1, with 12 bases fitting TRBD1. The CDR3 goes on 3 residues after the read ends, and that part is filled in from the germline J gene. The V segment lost 6 bases and the J segment 8 bases; nucleotides outside the gene matches: 8. The CDR3 consists of 15 residues. CDR1 WNHNN and CDR2 SYGVQD come from the germline V gene (reference sequence).

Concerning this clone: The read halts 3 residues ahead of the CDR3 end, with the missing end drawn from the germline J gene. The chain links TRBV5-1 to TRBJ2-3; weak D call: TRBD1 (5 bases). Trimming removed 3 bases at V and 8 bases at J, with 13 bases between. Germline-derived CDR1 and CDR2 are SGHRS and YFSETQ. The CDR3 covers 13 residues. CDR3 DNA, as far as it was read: TGCGCCAGCAGCTCGGACACGGCCGGTACG. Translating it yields CASSSDTAGT. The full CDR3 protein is CASSSDTAGTQYF.

Incomplete CDR3 DNA: TGTGCCAGCAGTGAAGGCCAGCGGGTCTCCTACGAG. It specifies CASSEGQRVSYE. The full CDR3 sequence reads CASSEGQRVSYEQYF. The chain couples TRBV2 to TRBJ2-7; TRBD2 is a possible D gene (6 bases). The read halts 3 residues ahead of the CDR3 end, with the missing end drawn from the germline J gene. The CDR3 contains 15 residues. Germline CDR1 SNHLY, CDR2 FYNNEI. V lost 1 base to trimming and J lost 0 bases, with 10 bases between them.

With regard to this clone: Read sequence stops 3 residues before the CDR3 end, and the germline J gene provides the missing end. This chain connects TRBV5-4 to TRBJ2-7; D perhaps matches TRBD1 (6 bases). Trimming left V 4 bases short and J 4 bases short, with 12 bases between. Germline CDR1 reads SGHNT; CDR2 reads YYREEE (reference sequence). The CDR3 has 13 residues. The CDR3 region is CASSPAGTYEQYF. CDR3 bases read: TGTGCCAGCAGCCCCGCAGGGACATACGAG.